This TCR beta chain appears in the sequencing data of a study of graft-versus-host responses after intestinal transplantation. The wider study: Anti-thymocyte globulin induction preceded about 3 years of tacrolimus and steroid maintenance in all recipients.

Findings of the study overall: GvH clones turned up in recipient marrow; some had shown up first in ileum or blood.

As regards this clone: The target antigen is unknown.

The data were produced by immunoSEQ multiplex PCR, yet TCRdb's version contains in-frame clones alone and is incomplete. Of roughly 36,000 clones in the sample, roughly 87% were seen once. The CDR3 covers 15 residues. Germline V lookup: CDR1 MDHEN, CDR2 SYDVKM. V was trimmed by 6 bases and J by 4 bases, leaving 16 bases between them. The gene calls are TRBV28 and TRBJ1-5; D remains unclear. The receptor was derived from a human patient who received an intestinal transplant, so some T cells may come from the graft donor. This material consisted of PBMCs, taken about 990 days after transplant. The chain's CDR3 is CASSLLGSLNQPQHF. CDR3 coding DNA: TGTGCCAGCAGCCTTCTAGGTTCCTTAAATCAGCCCCAGCATTTT.